This T cell receptor (beta chain) was captured in a study of OX40 agonist ivuxolimab in advanced cancers. Assay: immunoSEQ multiplex PCR; the TCRdb copy retains only in-frame clones and omits some. The sample yields around 39,000 clones, 65% to 80% seen once. In germline, CDR1 is ENHRY, CDR2 SYGVKD. The CDR3 runs 17 residues. With V trimmed by 4 bases and J by 4 bases, 13 bases remained unmatched. This clone has just one count. V and J are TRBV10-3 and TRBJ2-5, with 9 bases identical to TRBD1. The TCR sequence derives from an adult with an advanced solid tumor such as melanoma, head and neck, liver or kidney cancer. This specimen consisted of CD4+ or CD8+ T cells sorted from blood, obtained in a trial of the OX40 agonist ivuxolimab. The CDR3 bases are TGTGCCATCAGTGGTTTCACCGGGACAGGGAAAGGAGAGACCCAGTACTTC. Translation: CAISGFTGTGKGETQYF.